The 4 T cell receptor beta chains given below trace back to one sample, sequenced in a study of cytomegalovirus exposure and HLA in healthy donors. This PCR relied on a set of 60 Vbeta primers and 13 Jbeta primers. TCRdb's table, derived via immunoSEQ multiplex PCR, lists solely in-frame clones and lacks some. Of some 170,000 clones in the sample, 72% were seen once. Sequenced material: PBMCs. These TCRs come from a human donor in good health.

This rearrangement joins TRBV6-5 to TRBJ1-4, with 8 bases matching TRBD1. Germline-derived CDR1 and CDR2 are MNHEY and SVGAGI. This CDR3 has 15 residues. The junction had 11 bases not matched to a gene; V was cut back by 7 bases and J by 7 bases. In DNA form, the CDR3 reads TGTGCCAGCACCTGGACCCGAGGACAGGGTGAAAAACTGTTTTTT. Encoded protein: CASTWTRGQGEKLFF.

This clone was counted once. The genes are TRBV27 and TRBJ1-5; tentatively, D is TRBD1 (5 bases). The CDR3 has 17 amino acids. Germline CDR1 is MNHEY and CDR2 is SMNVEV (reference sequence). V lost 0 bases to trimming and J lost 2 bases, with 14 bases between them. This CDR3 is CASSLSLGGGGNQPQHF. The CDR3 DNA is TGTGCCAGCAGTTTATCGCTGGGGGGGGGAGGCAATCAGCCCCAGCATTTT.

The CDR3 protein is CASSLGREQFF. CDR3 DNA sequence: TGTGCCAGCAGCTTAGGCCGGGAGCAGTTCTTC. The chain links TRBV7-9 to TRBJ2-1; D is undetermined. The CDR3 has 11 amino acids. Germline V lookup: CDR1 SEHNR, CDR2 FQNEAQ (reference sequence). The V gene lost 1 base and the J gene lost 10 bases, with 5 bases spanning the gap.

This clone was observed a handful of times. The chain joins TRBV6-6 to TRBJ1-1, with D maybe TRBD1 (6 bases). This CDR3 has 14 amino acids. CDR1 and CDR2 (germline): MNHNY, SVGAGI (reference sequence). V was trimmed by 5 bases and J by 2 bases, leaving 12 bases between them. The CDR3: CASSPGQPNTEAFF. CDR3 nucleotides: TGTGCCAGCAGTCCGGGACAACCCAACACTGAAGCTTTCTTT.